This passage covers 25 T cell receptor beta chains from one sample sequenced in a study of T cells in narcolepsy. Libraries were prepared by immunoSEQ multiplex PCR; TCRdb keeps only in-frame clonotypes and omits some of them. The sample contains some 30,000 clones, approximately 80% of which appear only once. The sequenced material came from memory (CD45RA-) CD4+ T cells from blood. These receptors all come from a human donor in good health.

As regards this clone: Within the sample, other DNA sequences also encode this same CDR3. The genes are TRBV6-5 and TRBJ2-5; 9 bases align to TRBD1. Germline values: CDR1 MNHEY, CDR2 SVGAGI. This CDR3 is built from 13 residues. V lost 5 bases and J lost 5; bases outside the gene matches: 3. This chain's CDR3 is CASSTGGWETQYF. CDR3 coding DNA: TGTGCCAGCAGTACAGGGGGCTGGGAGACCCAGTACTTC.

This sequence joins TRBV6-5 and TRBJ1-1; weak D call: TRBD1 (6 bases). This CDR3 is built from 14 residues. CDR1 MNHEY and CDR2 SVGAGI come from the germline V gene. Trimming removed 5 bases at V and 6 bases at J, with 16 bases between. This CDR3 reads CASSELGGMAEAFF. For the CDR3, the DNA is TGTGCCAGCAGTGAATTAGGGGGTATGGCTGAAGCTTTCTTT.

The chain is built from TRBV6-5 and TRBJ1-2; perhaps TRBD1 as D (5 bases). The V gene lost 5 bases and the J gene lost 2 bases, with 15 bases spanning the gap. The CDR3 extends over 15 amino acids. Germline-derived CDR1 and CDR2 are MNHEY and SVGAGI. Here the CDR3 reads CASSTGRGRNYGYTF. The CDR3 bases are TGTGCCAGCAGTACCGGACGGGGGAGGAACTATGGCTACACCTTC.

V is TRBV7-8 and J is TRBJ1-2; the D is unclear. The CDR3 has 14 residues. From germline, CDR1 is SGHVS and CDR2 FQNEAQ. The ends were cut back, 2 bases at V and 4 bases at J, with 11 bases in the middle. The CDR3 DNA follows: TGTGCCAGCAGCTTAAATAAGGGCGCCTATGGCTACACCTTC. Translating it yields CASSLNKGAYGYTF.

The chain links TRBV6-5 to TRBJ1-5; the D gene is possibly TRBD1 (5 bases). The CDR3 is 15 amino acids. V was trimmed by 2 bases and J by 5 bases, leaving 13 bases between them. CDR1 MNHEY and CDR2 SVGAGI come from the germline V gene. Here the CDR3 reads CASSYGRAGDQPQHF. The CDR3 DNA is TGTGCCAGCAGTTACGGCAGGGCGGGCGATCAGCCCCAGCATTTT.

Written as DNA, the CDR3 is TGTGCCAGCAGCCGTACCTGGACAGGGTCCTACGAGCAGTACTTC. Protein sequence: CASSRTWTGSYEQYF. This chain uses TRBV27 with TRBJ2-5, with 8 bases identical to TRBD1. The J call may be mistaken, given a closer DNA end match to TRBJ2-7. CDR3 length equals 15 residues. Germline loops: CDR1 MNHEY, CDR2 SMNVEV (reference sequence).

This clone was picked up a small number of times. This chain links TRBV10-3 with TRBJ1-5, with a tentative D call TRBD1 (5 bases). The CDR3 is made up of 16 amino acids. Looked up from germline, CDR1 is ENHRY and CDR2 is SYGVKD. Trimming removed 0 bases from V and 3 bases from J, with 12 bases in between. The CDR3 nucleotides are TGTGCCATCAGTGAGTCGGTGGGGGGTTTCAATCAGCCCCAGCATTTT. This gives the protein CAISESVGGFNQPQHF.

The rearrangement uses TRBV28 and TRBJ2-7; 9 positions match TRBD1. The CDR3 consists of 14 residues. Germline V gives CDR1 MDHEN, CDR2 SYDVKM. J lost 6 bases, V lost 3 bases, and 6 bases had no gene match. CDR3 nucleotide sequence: TGTGCCAGCAGTTTCTCCGGGACAGGGCGCGAGCAGTACTTC. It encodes CASSFSGTGREQYF.

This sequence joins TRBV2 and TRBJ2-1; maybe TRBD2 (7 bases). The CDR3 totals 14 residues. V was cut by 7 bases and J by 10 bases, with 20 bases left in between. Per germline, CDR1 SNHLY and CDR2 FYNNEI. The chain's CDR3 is CASTGGGGLREQFF. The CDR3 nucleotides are TGTGCCAGCACAGGAGGGGGGGGCCTCCGGGAGCAGTTCTTC.

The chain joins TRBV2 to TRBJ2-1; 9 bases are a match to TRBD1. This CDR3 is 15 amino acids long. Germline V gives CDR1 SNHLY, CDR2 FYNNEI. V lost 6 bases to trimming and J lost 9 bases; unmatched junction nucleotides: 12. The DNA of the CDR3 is TGTGCCAGCAGCCAGGACAGGGGAGGGATTAGTGAGCAGTTCTTC. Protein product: CASSQDRGGISEQFF.

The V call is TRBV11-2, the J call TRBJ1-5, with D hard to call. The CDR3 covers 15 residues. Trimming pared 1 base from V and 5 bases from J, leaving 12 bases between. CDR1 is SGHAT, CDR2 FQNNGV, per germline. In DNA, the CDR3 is TGTGCCAGCAGCTTAGGGGTCCTGGGAGATCAGCCCCAGCATTTT. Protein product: CASSLGVLGDQPQHF.

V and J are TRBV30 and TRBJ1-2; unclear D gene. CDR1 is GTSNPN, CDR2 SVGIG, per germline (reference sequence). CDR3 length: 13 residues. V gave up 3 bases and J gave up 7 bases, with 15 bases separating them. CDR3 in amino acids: CAWSLKGPGGYTF. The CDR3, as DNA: TGTGCCTGGAGCTTAAAGGGTCCAGGTGGCTACACCTTC.

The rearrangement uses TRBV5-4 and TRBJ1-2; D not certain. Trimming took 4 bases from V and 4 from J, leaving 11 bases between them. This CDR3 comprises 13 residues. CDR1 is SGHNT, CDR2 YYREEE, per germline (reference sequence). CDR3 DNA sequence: TGTGCCAGCAGCCCCGACCGATTCTATGGCTACACCTTC. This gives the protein CASSPDRFYGYTF.

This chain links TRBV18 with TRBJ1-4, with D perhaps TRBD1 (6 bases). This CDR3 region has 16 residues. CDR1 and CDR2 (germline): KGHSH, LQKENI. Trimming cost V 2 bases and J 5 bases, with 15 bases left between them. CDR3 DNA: TGTGCCAGCTCACCAGATCAGCGGGGGCGGAATGAAAAACTGTTTTTT. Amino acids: CASSPDQRGRNEKLFF. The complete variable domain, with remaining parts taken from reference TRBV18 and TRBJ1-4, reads NAGVMQNPRHLVRRRGQEARLRCSPMKGHSHVYWYRQLPEEGLKFMVYLQKENIIDESGMPKERFSAEFPKEGPSILRIQQVVRGDSAAYFCASSPDQRGRNEKLFFGSGTQLSVL.

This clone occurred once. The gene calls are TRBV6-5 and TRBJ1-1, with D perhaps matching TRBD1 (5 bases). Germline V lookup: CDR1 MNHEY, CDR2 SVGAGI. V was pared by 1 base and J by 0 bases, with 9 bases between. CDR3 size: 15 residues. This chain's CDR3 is CASSYFGGLNTEAFF. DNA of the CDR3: TGTGCCAGCAGTTACTTCGGGGGATTGAACACTGAAGCTTTCTTT.

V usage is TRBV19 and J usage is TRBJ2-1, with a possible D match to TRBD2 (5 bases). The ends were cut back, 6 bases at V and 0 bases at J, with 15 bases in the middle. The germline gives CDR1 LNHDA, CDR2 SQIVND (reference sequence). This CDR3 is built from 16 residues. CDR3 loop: CASSPLGSGSYNEQFF. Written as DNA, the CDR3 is TGTGCCAGTAGCCCGCTGGGGAGCGGCTCCTACAATGAGCAGTTCTTC.

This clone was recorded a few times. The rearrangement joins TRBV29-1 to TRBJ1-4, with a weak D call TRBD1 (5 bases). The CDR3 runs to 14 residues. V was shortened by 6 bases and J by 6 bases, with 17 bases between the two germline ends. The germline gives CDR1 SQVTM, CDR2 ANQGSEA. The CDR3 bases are TGCAGCGTGGGGGAACCTGGGAAGGATGAAAAACTGTTTTTT. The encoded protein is CSVGEPGKDEKLFF. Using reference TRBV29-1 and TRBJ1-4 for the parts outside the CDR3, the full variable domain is SAVISQKPSRDICQRGTSLTIQCQVDSQVTMMFWYRQQPGQSLTLIATANQGSEATYESGFVIDKFPISRPNLTFSTLTVSNMSPEDSSIYLCSVGEPGKDEKLFFGSGTQLSVL.

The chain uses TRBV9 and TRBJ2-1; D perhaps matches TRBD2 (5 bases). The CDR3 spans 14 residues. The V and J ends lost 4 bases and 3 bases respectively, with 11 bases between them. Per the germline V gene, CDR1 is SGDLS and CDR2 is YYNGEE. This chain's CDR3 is CASSPRGVYNEQFF. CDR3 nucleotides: TGTGCCAGCAGCCCCCGGGGAGTCTACAATGAGCAGTTCTTC.

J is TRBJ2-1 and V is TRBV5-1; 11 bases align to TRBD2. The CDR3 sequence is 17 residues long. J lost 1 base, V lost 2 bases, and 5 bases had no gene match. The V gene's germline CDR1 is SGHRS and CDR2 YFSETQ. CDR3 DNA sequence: TGCGCCAGCAGCTTAAAGGGACTAGCGGCTTCCTACAATGAGCAGTTCTTC. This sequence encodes CASSLKGLAASYNEQFF.

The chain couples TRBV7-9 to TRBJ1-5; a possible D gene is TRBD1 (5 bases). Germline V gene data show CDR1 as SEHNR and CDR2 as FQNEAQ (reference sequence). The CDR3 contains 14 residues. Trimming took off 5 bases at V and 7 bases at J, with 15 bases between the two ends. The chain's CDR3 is CASSTTAREQPQHF. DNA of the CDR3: TGTGCCAGCAGCACGACAGCAAGGGAACAGCCCCAGCATTTT. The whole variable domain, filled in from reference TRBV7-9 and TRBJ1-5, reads DTGVSQNPRHKITKRGQNVTFRCDPISEHNRLYWYRQTLGQGPEFLTYFQNEAQLEKSRLLSDRFSAERPKGSFSTLEIQRTEQGDSAMYLCASSTTAREQPQHFGDGTRLSIL.

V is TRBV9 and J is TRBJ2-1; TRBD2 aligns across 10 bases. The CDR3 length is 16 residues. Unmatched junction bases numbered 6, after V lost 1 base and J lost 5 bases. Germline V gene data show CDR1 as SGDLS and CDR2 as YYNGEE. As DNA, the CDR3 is TGTGCCAGCAGCGTAAGGGTACTAGCGGGAAACAATGAGCAGTTCTTC. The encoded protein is CASSVRVLAGNNEQFF.

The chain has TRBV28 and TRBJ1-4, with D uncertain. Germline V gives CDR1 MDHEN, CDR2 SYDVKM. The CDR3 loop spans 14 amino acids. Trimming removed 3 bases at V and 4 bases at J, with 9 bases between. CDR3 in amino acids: CASSLSGINEKLFF. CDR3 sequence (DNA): TGTGCCAGCAGTTTGTCAGGAATTAATGAAAAACTGTTTTTT.

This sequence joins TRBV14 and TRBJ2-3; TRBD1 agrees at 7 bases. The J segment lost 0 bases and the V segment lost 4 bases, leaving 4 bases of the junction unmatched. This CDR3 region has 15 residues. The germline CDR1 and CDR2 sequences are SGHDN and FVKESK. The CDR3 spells CASSLYRGSTDTQYF. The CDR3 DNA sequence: TGTGCCAGCAGCCTATACAGGGGTAGCACAGATACGCAGTATTTT.

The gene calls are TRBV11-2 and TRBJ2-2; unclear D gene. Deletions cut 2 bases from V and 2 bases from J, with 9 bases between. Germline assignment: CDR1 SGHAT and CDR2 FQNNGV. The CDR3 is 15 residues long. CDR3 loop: CASSLNTPNTGELFF. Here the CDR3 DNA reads TGTGCCAGCAGCTTAAACACACCTAACACCGGGGAGCTGTTTTTT.

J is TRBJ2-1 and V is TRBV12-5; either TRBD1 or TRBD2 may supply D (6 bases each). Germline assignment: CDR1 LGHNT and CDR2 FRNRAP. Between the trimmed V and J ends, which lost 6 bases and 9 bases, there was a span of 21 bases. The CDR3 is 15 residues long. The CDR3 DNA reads TGTGCTAGTGGCCCGGGGGCCAACCCTAGTGGTGAGCAGTTCTTC. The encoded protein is CASGPGANPSGEQFF. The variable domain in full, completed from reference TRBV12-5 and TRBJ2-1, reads DARVTQTPRHKVTEMGQEVTMRCQPILGHNTVFWYRQTMMQGLELLAYFRNRAPLDDSGMPKDRFSAEMPDATLATLKIQPSEPRDSAVYFCASGPGANPSGEQFFGPGTRLTVL.